These T cell receptor beta chains were read from a single sample in a study of T cell responses to AZD1222 COVID-19 vaccine. Generated by immunoSEQ multiplex PCR, the TCRdb table keeps only in-frame clones and is missing some. The sample holds some 120,000 clones; about 82% are singletons and the top ten take 12%. The specimen comprised peripheral blood, sampled on day 0 of AZD1222 vaccination. Source of these receptors: an adult in good health. The conserved cysteine and the conserved F or W are not part of the CDR3 here.

j_call: TRBJ1-3; v_call: TRBV18; cdr3_aa: ASSPGDAGNTIY
j_call: TRBJ2-2; v_call: TRBV9; cdr3_aa: ASSVEDSYQEGELF
j_call: TRBJ1-1; v_call: TRBV29-1; cdr3_aa: SDSWSMNTEAF
j_call: TRBJ1-4; v_call: TRBV27; cdr3_aa: ASSRTGLNEKLF
j_call: TRBJ1-1; v_call: TRBV19; cdr3_aa: ASRTDRNTEAF
j_call: TRBJ2-7; v_call: TRBV24-1; cdr3_aa: ATSDSTRDRGREQY
j_call: TRBJ1-1; v_call: TRBV18; cdr3_aa: ASSPKAGPEAF
j_call: TRBJ1-1; v_call: TRBV2; cdr3_aa: ASRAGTASSEAF
j_call: TRBJ2-2; v_call: TRBV3-1/TRBV3-2; cdr3_aa: ASSQARLENTGELF
j_call: TRBJ1-2; v_call: TRBV9; cdr3_aa: ASSLDRHGYT
j_call: TRBJ1-1; v_call: TRBV7-9; cdr3_aa: ASKGTVGAEAF
j_call: TRBJ1-1; v_call: TRBV23-1; cdr3_aa: ASSPCSRLNTEAF
j_call: TRBJ2-6; v_call: TRBV6-5; cdr3_aa: ASSYSRLSGANVLT
j_call: TRBJ1-2; v_call: TRBV5-1; cdr3_aa: ASSSRTVYGYT
j_call: TRBJ1-1; v_call: TRBV5-1; cdr3_aa: ASSLGGTTEAF
j_call: TRBJ2-7; v_call: TRBV5-6; cdr3_aa: ASSLSHEQY
j_call: TRBJ1-3; v_call: TRBV27; cdr3_aa: AIPPAGTGNTIY
j_call: TRBJ1-6; v_call: TRBV6-1; cdr3_aa: ASSASLPSAGPNSPLH
j_call: TRBJ1-1; v_call: TRBV18; cdr3_aa: ASSPLDAEAF
j_call: TRBJ1-5; v_call: TRBV27; cdr3_aa: ASSWTFNQPQH
j_call: TRBJ2-2; v_call: TRBV13; cdr3_aa: ASSLAGGSGELF
j_call: TRBJ1-2; v_call: TRBV7-2; cdr3_aa: ASSLVASLYGYT
j_call: TRBJ2-5; v_call: TRBV7-3; cdr3_aa: ASSLRGQEETQY